This T cell receptor beta chain was sequenced for a study of blood T cell repertoires in COVID-19. Using immunoSEQ multiplex PCR, the repertoire was profiled, and TCRdb retains in-frame clones only, with some absent. Of 180,000 or so clones listed, around 85% were seen once; the top ten hold 9.8%. The CDR3 length is 15 residues. Germline V lookup: CDR1 SGHKS, CDR2 YYEKEE (reference sequence). V gave up 0 bases and J gave up 0 bases, with 7 bases separating them. This sequence was found in a woman aged 80 or older with acute or convalescent COVID-19. J is TRBJ2-1 and V is TRBV5-5; no clear D. The sample was peripheral blood. This CDR3 reads CASSLGASSYNEQFF. The DNA for the CDR3 is TGTGCCAGCAGCTTGGGGGCGAGCTCCTACAATGAGCAGTTCTTC.